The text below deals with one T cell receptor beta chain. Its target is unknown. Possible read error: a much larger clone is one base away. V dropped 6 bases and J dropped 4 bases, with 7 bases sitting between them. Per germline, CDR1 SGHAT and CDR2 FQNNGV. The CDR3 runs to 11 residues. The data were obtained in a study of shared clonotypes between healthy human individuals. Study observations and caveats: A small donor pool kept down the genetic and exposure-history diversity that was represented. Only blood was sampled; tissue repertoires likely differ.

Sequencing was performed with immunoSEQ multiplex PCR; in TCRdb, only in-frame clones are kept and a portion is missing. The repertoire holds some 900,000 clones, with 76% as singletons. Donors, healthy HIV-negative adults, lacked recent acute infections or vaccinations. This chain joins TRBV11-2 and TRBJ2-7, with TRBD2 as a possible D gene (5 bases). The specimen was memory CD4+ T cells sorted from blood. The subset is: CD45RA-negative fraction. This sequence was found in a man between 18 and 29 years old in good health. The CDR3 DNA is TGTGCCAGCAGAGGGAGTTACGAGCAGTACTTC. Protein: CASRGSYEQYF.